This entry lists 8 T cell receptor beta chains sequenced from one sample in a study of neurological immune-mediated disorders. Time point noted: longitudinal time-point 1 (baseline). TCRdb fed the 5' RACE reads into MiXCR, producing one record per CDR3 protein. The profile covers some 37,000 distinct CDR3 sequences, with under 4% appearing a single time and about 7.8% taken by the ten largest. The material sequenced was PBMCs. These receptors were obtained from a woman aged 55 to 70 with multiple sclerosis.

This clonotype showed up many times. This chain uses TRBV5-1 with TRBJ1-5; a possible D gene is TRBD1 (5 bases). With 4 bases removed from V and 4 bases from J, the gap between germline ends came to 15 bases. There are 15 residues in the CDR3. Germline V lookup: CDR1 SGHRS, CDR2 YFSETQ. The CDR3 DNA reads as TGCGCCAGCAGCCCCGGGACTCTCGGGAATCAGCCCCAGCATTTT. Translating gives CASSPGTLGNQPQHF. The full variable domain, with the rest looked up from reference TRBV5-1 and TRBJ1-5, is KAGVTQTPRYLIKTRGQQVTLSCSPISGHRSVSWYQQTPGQGLQFLFEYFSETQRNKGNFPGRFSGRQFSNSRSEMNVSTLELGDSALYLCASSPGTLGNQPQHFGDGTRLSIL.

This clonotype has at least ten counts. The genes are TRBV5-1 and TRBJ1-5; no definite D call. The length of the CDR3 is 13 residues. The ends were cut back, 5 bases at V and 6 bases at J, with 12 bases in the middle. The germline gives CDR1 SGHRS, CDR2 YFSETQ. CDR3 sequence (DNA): TGCGCCAGCAGGACCTTCGTTGGTCAGCCCCAGCATTTT. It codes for CASRTFVGQPQHF.

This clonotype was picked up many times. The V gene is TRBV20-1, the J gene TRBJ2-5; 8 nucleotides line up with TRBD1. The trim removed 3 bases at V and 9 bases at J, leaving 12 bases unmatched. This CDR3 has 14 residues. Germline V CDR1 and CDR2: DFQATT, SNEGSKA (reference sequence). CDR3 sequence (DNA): TGCAGTGCTAGTATCGGCAGGGGGCTAGGGGCCCAGTACTTC. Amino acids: CSASIGRGLGAQYF.

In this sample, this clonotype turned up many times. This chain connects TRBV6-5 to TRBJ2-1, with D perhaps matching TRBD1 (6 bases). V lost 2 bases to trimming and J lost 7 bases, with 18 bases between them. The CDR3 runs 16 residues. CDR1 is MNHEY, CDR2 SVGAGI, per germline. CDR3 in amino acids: CASSYVGAGSGNEQFF. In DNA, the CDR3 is TGTGCCAGCAGTTACGTGGGGGCCGGTTCGGGTAATGAGCAGTTCTTC.

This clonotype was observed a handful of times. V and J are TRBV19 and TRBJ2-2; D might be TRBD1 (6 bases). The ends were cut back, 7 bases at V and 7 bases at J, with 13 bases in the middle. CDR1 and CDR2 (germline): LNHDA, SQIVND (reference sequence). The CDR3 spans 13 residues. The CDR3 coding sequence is TGTGCCAGTAAGACAACAGGGTACGGGGAGCTGTTTTTT. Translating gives CASKTTGYGELFF.

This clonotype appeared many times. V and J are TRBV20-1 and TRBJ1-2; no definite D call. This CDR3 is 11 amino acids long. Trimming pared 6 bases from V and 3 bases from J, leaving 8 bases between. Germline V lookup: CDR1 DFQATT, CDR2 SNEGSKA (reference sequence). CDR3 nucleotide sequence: TGCAGTGCCCACGGTGACTATGGCTACACCTTC. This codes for CSAHGDYGYTF.

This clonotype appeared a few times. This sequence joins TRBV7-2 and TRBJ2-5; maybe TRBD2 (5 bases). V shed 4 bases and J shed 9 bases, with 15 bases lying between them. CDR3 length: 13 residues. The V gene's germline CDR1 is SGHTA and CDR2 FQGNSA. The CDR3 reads CASSSQRAEAQYF. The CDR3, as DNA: TGTGCCAGCAGCTCCCAGAGGGCGGAGGCCCAGTACTTC.

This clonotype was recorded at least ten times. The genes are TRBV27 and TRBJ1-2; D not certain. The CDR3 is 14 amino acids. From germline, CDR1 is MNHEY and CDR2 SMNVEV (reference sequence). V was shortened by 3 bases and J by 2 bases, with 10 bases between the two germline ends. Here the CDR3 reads CASSFRDSNYGYTF. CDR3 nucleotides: TGTGCCAGCAGTTTCCGGGATTCAAACTATGGCTACACCTTC.